Listed below are T cell receptor beta chains from one sample, sequenced in a study of STAT3 mutations in large granular lymphocyte leukemia. The protocol was immunoSEQ multiplex PCR, while the TCRdb copy is restricted to in-frame clones and leaves out a portion. The sample records some 27,000 clones, over 65% being singletons. The sample consisted of peripheral blood mononuclear cells. The receptors originated from a woman aged 45-60 years with T-cell large granular lymphocyte leukemia. Some clones in this sample may be carry-over from other donors' samples. CDR3s include the opening cysteine and the closing phenylalanine or tryptophan. A D gene is named only where the DNA matches it firmly. Clone size is given for some rows only: seen once, a few or many times, or a class if the clone is expanded.

TRBJ1-2,TRBV27,-,-,CASRAAGASGYTF,TGTGCCAGCAGGGCAGCGGGAGCGTCTGGCTACACCTTC
TRBJ2-7,TRBV5-6,TRBD2,-,CASSLSGRTYEQYF,TGTGCCAGCAGCCTTAGCGGGAGGACTTACGAGCAGTACTTC
TRBJ2-7,TRBV5-1,-,-,CASSLGAGSSYEQYF,TGCGCCAGCAGCTTGGGGGCGGGCAGCTCCTACGAGCAGTACTTC
TRBJ1-1,TRBV18,-,medium-sized,CASSPLPAASANTEAFF,TGTGCCAGCTCACCACTACCCGCAGCGTCGGCGAACACTGAAGCTTTCTTT
TRBJ2-7,TRBV5-4,TRBD1,-,CASRRDRVSSYEQYF,TGTGCCAGCAGGCGAGACAGGGTTTCTTCCTACGAGCAGTACTTC
TRBJ2-4,TRBV27,-,-,CASSSVGTAKNIQYF,TGTGCCAGCAGTTCCGTGGGTACAGCCAAAAACATTCAGTACTTC
TRBJ2-7,TRBV9,-,-,CASSPQGGRVSYEQYF,TGTGCCAGCAGCCCCCAAGGGGGGCGGGTCTCCTACGAGCAGTACTTC
TRBJ1-3,TRBV7-6,-,-,CASSLGGSGNTIYF,TGTGCCAGCAGCTTAGGCGGCTCTGGAAACACCATATATTTT
TRBJ2-3,TRBV18,TRBD2,few,CASSPRLAGSTDTQYF,TGTGCCAGCTCACCACGACTAGCGGGTAGCACAGATACGCAGTATTTT
TRBJ2-7,TRBV5-4,-,-,CASSLPGSVSYEQYF,TGTGCCAGCAGCTTACCCGGGAGTGTCTCCTACGAGCAGTACTTC
TRBJ1-2,TRBV5-1,TRBD1,-,CASSGTGRDGYTF,TGCGCCAGTTCCGGGACAGGAAGGGATGGCTACACCTTC
TRBJ2-2,TRBV5-1,-,-,CASSNSAGSTGELFF,TGCGCCAGCAGCAACTCGGCAGGGAGTACCGGGGAGCTGTTTTTT
TRBJ2-3,TRBV29-1,-,-,CSASPPDTQYF,TGCAGCGCCAGTCCCCCAGATACGCAGTATTTT
TRBJ2-1,TRBV7-2,TRBD2,-,CASSLKAGVLSEQFF,TGTGCCAGCAGCTTAAAAGCGGGAGTTTTATCTGAGCAGTTCTTC
TRBJ2-3,TRBV9,TRBD2,-,CASSVRAGGTDTQYF,TGTGCCAGCAGCGTAAGGGCGGGGGGCACAGATACGCAGTATTTT
TRBJ2-5,TRBV7-9,-,-,CASSLTSNVRETQYF,TGTGCCAGCAGCTTAACCTCGAATGTTCGGGAGACCCAGTACTTC
TRBJ2-1,TRBV5-4,TRBD1,once,CASSSPGQNPNEQFF,TGTGCCAGCAGTTCCCCGGGACAGAACCCCAATGAGCAGTTCTTC
TRBJ1-5,TRBV27,TRBD1,-,CASSRQGRGNQPQHF,TGTGCCAGCAGTCGACAGGGGAGAGGCAATCAGCCCCAGCATTTT
TRBJ2-1,TRBV7-6,-,-,CASSLGGRTEQFF,TGTGCCAGCAGCTTAGGCGGGCGGACTGAGCAGTTCTTC
TRBJ1-5,TRBV25-1,-,-,CASSAPGTTNQPQHF,TGTGCCAGCAGTGCTCCCGGGACTACCAATCAGCCCCAGCATTTT
TRBJ2-7,TRBV14,-,-,CASSLWHQEFPRLVQRLYEQYF,TGTGCCAGCAGCCTCTGGCACCAGGAGTTTCCCCGACTAGTCCAAAGACTCTACGAGCAGTACTTC
TRBJ1-5,TRBV15,-,-,CATSRDRSQPQHF,TGTGCCACCAGCAGAGACAGGAGTCAGCCCCAGCATTTT
TRBJ2-3,TRBV7-2,-,once,CASSPWELGTDTQYF,TGTGCCAGCAGCCCGTGGGAGTTGGGCACAGATACGCAGTATTTT
TRBJ2-7,TRBV5-4,TRBD1,-,CASSWPQGATYEQYF,TGTGCCAGCAGCTGGCCACAGGGGGCGACCTACGAGCAGTACTTC
TRBJ2-7,TRBV7-2,TRBD2,-,CASSPGLAGGLDEQYF,TGTGCCAGCAGCCCGGGACTAGCGGGAGGGTTGGATGAGCAGTACTTC
TRBJ2-1,TRBV18,TRBD2,once,CASSPPGLAQFF,TGTGCCAGCTCACCACCAGGACTAGCGCAGTTCTTC
TRBJ1-1,TRBV5-4,-,few,CASSPGVDTEAFF,TGTGCCAGCAGCCCTGGAGTGGACACTGAAGCTTTCTTT
TRBJ1-1,TRBV29-1,TRBD1,medium-sized,CSVGTGNTEAFF,TGCAGCGTTGGGACAGGAAACACTGAAGCTTTCTTT
TRBJ1-1,TRBV4-3,TRBD1,-,CASSQQQGMNTEAFF,TGCGCCAGCAGCCAACAACAGGGGATGAACACTGAAGCTTTCTTT
TRBJ2-1,TRBV7-3,-,-,CASSFTPLSEQFF,TGTGCCAGCAGCTTCACTCCCCTAAGCGAGCAGTTCTTC
TRBJ1-2,TRBV28,-,few,CASGSLGANYGYTF,TGTGCCAGCGGTAGCCTCGGGGCTAACTATGGCTACACCTTC
TRBJ2-7,TRBV7-9,TRBD1,-,CASSLLDRGYEQYF,TGTGCCAGCAGCTTACTAGACAGGGGGTACGAGCAGTACTTC
TRBJ1-4,TRBV7-9,TRBD1,few,CASSLGSLDRLFF,TGTGCCAGCAGCTTGGGCTCACTGGACAGGCTGTTTTTT
TRBJ1-2,TRBV7-3,-,few,CASSLRAGGEYGYTF,TGTGCCAGCAGCTTAAGGGCAGGCGGGGAGTATGGCTACACCTTC
TRBJ2-3,TRBV11-2,-,once,CASSLDHTDTQYF,TGTGCCAGCAGCTTAGATCACACAGATACGCAGTATTTT
TRBJ2-2,TRBV23-1,-,-,CASSQSKVTRDANTGELFF,TGCGCCAGCAGTCAATCGAAAGTGACGAGGGACGCGAACACCGGGGAGCTGTTTTTT
TRBJ1-2,TRBV19,-,once,CASSIDHATNYGYTF,TGTGCCAGTAGTATAGATCACGCGACTAACTATGGCTACACCTTC